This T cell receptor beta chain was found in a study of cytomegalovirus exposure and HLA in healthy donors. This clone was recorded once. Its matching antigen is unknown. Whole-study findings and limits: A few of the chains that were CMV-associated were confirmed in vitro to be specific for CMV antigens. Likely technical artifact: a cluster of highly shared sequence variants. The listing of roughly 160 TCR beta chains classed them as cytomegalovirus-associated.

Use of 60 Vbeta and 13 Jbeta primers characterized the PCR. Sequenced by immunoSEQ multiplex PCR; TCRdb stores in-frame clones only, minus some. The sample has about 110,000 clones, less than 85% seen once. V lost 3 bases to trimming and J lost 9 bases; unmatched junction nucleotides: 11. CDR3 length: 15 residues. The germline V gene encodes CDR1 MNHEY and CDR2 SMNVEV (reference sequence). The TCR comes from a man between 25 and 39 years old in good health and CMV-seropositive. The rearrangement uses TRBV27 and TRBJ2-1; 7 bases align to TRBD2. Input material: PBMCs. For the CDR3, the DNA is TGTGCCAGCAGTTTCGGTACGGGGGGTAGGGGTGAGCAGTTCTTC. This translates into CASSFGTGGRGEQFF.